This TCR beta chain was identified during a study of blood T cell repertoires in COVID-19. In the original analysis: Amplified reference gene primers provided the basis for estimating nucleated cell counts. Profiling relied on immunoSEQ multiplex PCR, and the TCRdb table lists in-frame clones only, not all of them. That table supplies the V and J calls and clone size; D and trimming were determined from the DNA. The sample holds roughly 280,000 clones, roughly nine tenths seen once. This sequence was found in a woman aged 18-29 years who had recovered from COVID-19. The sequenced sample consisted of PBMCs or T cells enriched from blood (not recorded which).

The CDR3: CSVEKQGRDEQYF. The CDR3 region has the DNA TGCAGCGTTGAAAAGCAGGGTCGAGACGAGCAGTACTTC. The J gene is TRBJ2-7, the V gene TRBV29-1, with a weak D call TRBD1 (5 bases). In germline, CDR1 is SQVTM, CDR2 ANQGSEA. CDR3 length: 13 residues. V lost 2 bases and J 5 bases, leaving 13 bases between the germline ends.